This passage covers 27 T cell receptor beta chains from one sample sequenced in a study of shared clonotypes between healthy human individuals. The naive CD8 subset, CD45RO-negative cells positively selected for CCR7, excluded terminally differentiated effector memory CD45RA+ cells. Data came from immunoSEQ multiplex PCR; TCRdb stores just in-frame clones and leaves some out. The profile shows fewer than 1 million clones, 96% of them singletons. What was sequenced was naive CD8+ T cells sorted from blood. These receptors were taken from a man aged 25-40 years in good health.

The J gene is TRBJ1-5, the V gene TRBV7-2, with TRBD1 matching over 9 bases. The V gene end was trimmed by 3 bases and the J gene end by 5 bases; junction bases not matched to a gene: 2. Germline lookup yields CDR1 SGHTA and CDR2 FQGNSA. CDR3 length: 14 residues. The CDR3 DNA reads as TGTGCCAGCAGCTTCGGGACAGGGTATCAGCCCCAGCATTTT. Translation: CASSFGTGYQPQHF.

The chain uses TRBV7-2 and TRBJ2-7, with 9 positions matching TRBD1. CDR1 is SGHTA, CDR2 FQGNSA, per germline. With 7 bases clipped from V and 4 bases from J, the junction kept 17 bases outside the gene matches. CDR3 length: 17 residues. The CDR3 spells CASIGPSYGTGQYEQYF. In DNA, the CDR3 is TGTGCCAGCATTGGCCCCTCTTACGGGACAGGGCAGTACGAGCAGTACTTC.

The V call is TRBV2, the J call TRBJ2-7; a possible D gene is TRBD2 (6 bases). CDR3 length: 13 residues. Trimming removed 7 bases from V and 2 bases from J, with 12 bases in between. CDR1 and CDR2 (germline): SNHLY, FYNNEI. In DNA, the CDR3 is TGTGCCAGCATTGGCGGGGCGCCCTACGAGCAGTACTTC. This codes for CASIGGAPYEQYF.

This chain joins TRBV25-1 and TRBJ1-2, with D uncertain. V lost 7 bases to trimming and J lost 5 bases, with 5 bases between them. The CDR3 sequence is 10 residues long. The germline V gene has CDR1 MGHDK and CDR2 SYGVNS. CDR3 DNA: TGTGCCAGCATGGGGTATGGCTACACCTTC. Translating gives CASMGYGYTF.

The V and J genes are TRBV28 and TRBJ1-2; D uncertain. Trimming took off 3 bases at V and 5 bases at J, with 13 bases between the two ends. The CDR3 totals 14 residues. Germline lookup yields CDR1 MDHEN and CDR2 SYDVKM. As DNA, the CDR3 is TGTGCCAGCAGTTTCCCGACACCGGCGTATGGCTACACCTTC. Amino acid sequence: CASSFPTPAYGYTF.

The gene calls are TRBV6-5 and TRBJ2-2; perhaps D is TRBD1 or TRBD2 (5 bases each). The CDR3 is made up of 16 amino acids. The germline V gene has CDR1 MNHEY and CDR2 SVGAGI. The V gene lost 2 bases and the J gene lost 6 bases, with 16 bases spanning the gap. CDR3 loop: CASSYSGGSGAGELFF. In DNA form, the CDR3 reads TGTGCCAGCAGTTACAGTGGGGGTTCTGGTGCCGGGGAGCTGTTTTTT.

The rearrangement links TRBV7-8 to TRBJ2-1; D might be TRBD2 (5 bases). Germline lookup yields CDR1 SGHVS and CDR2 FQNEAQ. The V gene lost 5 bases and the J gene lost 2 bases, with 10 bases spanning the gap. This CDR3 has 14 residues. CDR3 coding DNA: TGTGCCAGCAGCGTGAGCGGAACCTACAATGAGCAGTTCTTC. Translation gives CASSVSGTYNEQFF.

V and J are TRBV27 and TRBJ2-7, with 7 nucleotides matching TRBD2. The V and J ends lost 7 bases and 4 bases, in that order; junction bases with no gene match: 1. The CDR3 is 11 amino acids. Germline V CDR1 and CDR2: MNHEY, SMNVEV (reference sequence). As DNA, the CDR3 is TGTGCCAGCAACGGGGGGTACGAGCAGTACTTC. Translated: CASNGGYEQYF.

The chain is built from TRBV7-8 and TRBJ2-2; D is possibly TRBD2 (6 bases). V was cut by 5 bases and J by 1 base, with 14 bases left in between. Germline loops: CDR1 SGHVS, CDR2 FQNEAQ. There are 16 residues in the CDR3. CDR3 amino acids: CASSPRRDRNTGELFF. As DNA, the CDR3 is TGTGCCAGCAGCCCAAGGCGGGACCGGAACACCGGGGAGCTGTTTTTT.

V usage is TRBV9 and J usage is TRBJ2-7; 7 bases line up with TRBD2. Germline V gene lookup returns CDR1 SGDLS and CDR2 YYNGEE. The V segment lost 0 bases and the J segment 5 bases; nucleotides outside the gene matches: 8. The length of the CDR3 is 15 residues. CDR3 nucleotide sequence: TGTGCCAGCAGCGTAGGAGGAGGGAGGGTCCACGAGCAGTACTTC. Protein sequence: CASSVGGGRVHEQYF.

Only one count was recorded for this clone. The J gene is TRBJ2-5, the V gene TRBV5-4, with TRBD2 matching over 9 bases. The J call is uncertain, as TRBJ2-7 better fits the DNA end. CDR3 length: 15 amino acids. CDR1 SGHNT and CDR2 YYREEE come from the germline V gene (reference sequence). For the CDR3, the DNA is TGTGCCAGCAGCTTGGGGGTAGCGGGAGTGCACGAGCAGTACTTC. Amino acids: CASSLGVAGVHEQYF.

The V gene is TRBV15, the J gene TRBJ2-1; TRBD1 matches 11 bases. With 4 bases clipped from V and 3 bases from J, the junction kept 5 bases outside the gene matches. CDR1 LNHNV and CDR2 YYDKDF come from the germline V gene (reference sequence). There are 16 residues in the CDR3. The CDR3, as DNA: TGTGCCACCAGCATAACAGGGACAGGGGGCTACAATGAGCAGTTCTTC. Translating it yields CATSITGTGGYNEQFF.

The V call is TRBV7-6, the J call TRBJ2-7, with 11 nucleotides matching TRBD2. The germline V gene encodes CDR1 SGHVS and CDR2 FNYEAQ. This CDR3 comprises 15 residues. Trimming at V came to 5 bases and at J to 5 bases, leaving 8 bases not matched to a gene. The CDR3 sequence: CASSPVAGGFHEQYF. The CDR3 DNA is TGTGCCAGCAGCCCGGTAGCGGGAGGGTTCCACGAGCAGTACTTC.

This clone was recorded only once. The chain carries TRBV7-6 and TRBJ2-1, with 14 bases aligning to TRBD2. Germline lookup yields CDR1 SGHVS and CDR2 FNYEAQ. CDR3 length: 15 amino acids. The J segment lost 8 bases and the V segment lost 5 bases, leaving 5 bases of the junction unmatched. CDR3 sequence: CASSLGLAGAYEQFF. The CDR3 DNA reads TGTGCCAGCAGCCTGGGACTAGCGGGAGCTTATGAGCAGTTCTTC.

The CDR3 is CASSLRDKGYLGTQYF. The CDR3 DNA sequence: TGTGCCAGCTCACTCCGGGACAAAGGCTATTTAGGGACCCAGTACTTC. The chain links TRBV18 to TRBJ2-5, with D tentatively TRBD1 (6 bases). Trimming shortened V by 4 bases and J by 7 bases, and 22 bases separated the two germline ends. The V gene's germline CDR1 is KGHSH and CDR2 LQKENI. This CDR3 has 16 amino acids.

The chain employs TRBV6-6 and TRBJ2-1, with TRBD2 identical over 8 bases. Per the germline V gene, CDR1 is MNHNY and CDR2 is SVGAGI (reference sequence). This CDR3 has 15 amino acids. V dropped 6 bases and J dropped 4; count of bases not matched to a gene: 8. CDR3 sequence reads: CASSAGTREYNEQFF. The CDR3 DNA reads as TGTGCCAGCAGCGCCGGGACTAGGGAGTACAATGAGCAGTTCTTC.

CDR3 region: CASSLLGEGPNEQFF. CDR3 DNA sequence: TGCGCCAGCAGCCTCTTGGGGGAGGGCCCGAATGAGCAGTTCTTC. The chain joins TRBV5-1 to TRBJ2-1, with 7 bases lining up with TRBD2. J gave up 7 bases and V 4 bases, and 11 bases lay outside the gene matches. This CDR3 has 15 amino acids. Germline-derived CDR1 and CDR2 are SGHRS and YFSETQ.

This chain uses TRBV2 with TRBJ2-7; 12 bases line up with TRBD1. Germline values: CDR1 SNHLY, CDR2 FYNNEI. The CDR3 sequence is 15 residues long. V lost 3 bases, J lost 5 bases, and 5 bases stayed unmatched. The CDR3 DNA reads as TGTGCCAGCAGTGAGATGGGACAGGGGGCCAACGAGCAGTACTTC. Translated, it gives CASSEMGQGANEQYF.

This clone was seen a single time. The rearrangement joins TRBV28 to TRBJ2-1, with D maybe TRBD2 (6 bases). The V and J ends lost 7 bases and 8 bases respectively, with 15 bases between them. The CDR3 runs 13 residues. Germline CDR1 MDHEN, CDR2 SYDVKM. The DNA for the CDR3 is TGTGCCAGCACCTCGCCGGGACTCTATGAGCAGTTCTTC. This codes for CASTSPGLYEQFF. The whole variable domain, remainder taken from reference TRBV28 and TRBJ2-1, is DVKVTQSSRYLVKRTGEKVFLECVQDMDHENMFWYRQDPGLGLRLIYFSYDVKMKEKGDIPEGYSVSREKKERFSLILESASTNQTSMYLCASTSPGLYEQFFGPGTRLTVL.

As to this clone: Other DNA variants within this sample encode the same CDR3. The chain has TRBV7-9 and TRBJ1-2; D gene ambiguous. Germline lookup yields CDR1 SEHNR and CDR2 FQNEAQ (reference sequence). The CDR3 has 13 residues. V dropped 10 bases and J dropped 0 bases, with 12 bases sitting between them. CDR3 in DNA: TGTGCCACCCCTCGAGGCGCTAACTATGGCTACACCTTC. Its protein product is CATPRGANYGYTF. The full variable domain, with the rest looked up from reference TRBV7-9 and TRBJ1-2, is DTGVSQNPRHKITKRGQNVTFRCDPISEHNRLYWYRQTLGQGPEFLTYFQNEAQLEKSRLLSDRFSAERPKGSFSTLEIQRTEQGDSAMYLCATPRGANYGYTFGSGTRLTVV.

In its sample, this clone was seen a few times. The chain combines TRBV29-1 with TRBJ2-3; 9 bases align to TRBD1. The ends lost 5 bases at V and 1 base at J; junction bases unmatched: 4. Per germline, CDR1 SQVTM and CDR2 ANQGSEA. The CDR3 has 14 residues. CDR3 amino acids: CSVQRTGGTDTQYF. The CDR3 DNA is TGCAGCGTTCAGCGGACAGGGGGCACAGATACGCAGTATTTT.

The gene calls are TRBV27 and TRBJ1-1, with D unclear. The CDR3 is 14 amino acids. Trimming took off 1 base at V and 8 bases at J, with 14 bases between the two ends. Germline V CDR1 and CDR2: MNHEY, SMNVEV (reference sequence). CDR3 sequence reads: CASSLLDSSEEAFF. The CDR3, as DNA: TGTGCCAGCAGTTTATTAGACTCCTCGGAGGAAGCTTTCTTT.

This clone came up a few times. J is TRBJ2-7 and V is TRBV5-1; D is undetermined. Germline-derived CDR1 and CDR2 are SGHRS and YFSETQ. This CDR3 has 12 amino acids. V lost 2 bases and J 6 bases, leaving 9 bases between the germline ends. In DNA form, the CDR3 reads TGCGCCAGCAGCTTATATCGGAGCGAGCAGTACTTC. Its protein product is CASSLYRSEQYF.

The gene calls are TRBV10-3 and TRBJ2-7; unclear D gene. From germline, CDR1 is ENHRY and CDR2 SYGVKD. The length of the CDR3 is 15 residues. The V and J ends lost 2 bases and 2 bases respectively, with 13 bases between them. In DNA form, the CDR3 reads TGTGCCATCAGTGAGCCCCGGGTAGGTACCTACGAGCAGTACTTC. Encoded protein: CAISEPRVGTYEQYF.

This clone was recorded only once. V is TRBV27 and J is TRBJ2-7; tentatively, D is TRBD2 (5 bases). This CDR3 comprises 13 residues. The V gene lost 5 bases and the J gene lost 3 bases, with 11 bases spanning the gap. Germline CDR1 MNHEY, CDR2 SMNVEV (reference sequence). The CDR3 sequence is CASSATGNYEQYF. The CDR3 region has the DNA TGTGCCAGCAGTGCGACGGGGAACTACGAGCAGTACTTC.

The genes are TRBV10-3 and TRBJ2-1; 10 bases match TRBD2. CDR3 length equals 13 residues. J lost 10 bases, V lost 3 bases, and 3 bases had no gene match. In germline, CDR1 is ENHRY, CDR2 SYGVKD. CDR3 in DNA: TGTGCCATCAGTGAAGGACTAGCGGAAGAGCAGTTCTTC. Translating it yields CAISEGLAEEQFF.

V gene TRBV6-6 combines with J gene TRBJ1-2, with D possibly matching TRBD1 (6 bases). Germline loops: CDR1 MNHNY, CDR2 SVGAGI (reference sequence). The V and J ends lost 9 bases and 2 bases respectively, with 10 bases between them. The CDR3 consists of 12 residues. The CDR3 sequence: CARQGGNYGYTF. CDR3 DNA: TGTGCCAGACAGGGAGGCAACTATGGCTACACCTTC.